What follows are 27 T cell receptor beta chains derived from one specimen sequenced in a study of read filtering for tumor transcriptome and immune sequencing. Molecular barcoded adaptors covering alpha/delta and beta/gamma chains were used on roughly 370 ng RNA. TCRdb independently ran MiXCR on the reads; one entry per CDR3 protein. The sample holds 75,000 to 90,000 distinct CDR3 sequences; roughly an eighth are singletons and the top ten take more than 12%. Sample: a population of CD138-negative cells sorted from bone marrow. These receptors came from a donor at least 40 years old with multiple myeloma.

This clonotype was recorded many times. The V gene is TRBV5-1, the J gene TRBJ2-1; 14 nucleotides align to TRBD2. The CDR3 extends over 16 amino acids. Germline lookup yields CDR1 SGHRS and CDR2 YFSETQ. The J segment lost 8 bases and the V segment lost 3 bases, leaving 7 bases of the junction unmatched. Here the CDR3 DNA reads TGCGCCAGCAGCTCCGGGACTAGCGGGAGTCTGGATGAGCAGTTCTTC. This codes for CASSSGTSGSLDEQFF.

The sample holds a few counts of this clonotype. A read error is possible here, since a much larger clone lies one base away. The conserved closing phenylalanine or tryptophan is absent in this CDR3, likely reflecting a read error. The chain carries TRBV5-5 and TRBJ2-3, with TRBD2 identical over 15 bases. Germline V CDR1 and CDR2: SGHKS, YYEKEE (reference sequence). V lost 2 bases to trimming and J lost 2 bases; unmatched junction nucleotides: 24. The CDR3 sequence is 24 residues long. This CDR3 is CASSFHSLTLGLAGGRGYTDTQYS. As DNA, the CDR3 is TGTGCCAGCAGCTTTCACTCCCTCACCCTGGGACTAGCGGGAGGAAGGGGCTACACAGATACGCAGTATTCT.

This clonotype was detected only once. This may be a read error, as it is one base from a much larger clone. The J gene is TRBJ2-5, the V gene TRBV28; D is ambiguous. The CDR3 has 13 amino acids. CDR1 and CDR2 (germline): MDHEN, SYDVKM. CDR3 amino acids: CASSPGGQEAQYF. CDR3 in DNA: TGTGCCAGCAGCCCCGGCGGCCAAGAGGCCCAGTACTTC.

This clonotype was recorded at least ten times. The J gene is TRBJ2-1, the V gene TRBV20-1, with TRBD2 identical over 10 bases. The germline V gene encodes CDR1 DFQATT and CDR2 SNEGSKA (reference sequence). The CDR3 contains 17 residues. Germline trimming cut 7 bases from V and 0 bases from J; bases unmatched to any gene: 12. DNA of the CDR3: TGCAGTGTTGAACCCCTTAGCGGGGGGAGCTCCTACAATGAGCAGTTCTTC. Residues: CSVEPLSGGSSYNEQFF.

This clonotype was picked up many times. This sequence joins TRBV5-1 and TRBJ2-3, with D perhaps matching TRBD1 (6 bases). Germline V gene sequence: CDR1 SGHRS, CDR2 YFSETQ. CDR3 length: 15 amino acids. V lost 5 bases to trimming and J lost 0 bases, with 13 bases between them. CDR3 residues: CASSPDSPSTDTQYF. CDR3 nucleotides: TGCGCCAGCAGTCCGGACAGCCCTAGCACAGATACGCAGTATTTT. Filled out from reference TRBV5-1 and TRBJ2-3, the complete variable domain reads KAGVTQTPRYLIKTRGQQVTLSCSPISGHRSVSWYQQTPGQGLQFLFEYFSETQRNKGNFPGRFSGRQFSNSRSEMNVSTLELGDSALYLCASSPDSPSTDTQYFGPGTRLTVL.

The chain combines TRBV3-1 with TRBJ2-1; 12 bases fit TRBD2. This CDR3 is 17 amino acids long. Per the germline V gene, CDR1 is LGHDT and CDR2 is YNNKEL (reference sequence). With 2 bases clipped from V and 2 bases from J, the junction kept 4 bases outside the gene matches. CDR3 nucleotide sequence: TGTGCCAGCAGCCAATCGGGACTAGCGGGCACCTACAATGAGCAGTTCTTC. The encoded protein is CASSQSGLAGTYNEQFF.

This clonotype has at least ten counts. This chain joins TRBV6-5 and TRBJ2-7; 7 nucleotides agree with TRBD1. The junction had 5 bases not matched to a gene; V was cut back by 0 bases and J by 3 bases. CDR3 length: 15 amino acids. From germline, CDR1 is MNHEY and CDR2 SVGAGI. The CDR3 loop is CASSYSLTGNYEQYF. The CDR3 DNA reads as TGTGCCAGCAGTTACTCGTTGACAGGGAACTACGAGCAGTACTTC.

On this clonotype: An end of the junction does not agree with germline; a read error may underlie this. This chain connects TRBV28 to TRBJ1-2; D ambiguous. CDR1 MDHEN and CDR2 SYDVKM come from the germline V gene. The CDR3 runs to 13 residues. The CDR3 loop reads CASSLEGNYGYIF. DNA of the CDR3: TGTGCCAGTAGTCTAGAGGGAAACTATGGCTACATCTTC.

This clonotype was seen at least ten times. V usage is TRBV6-5 and J usage is TRBJ2-7; 9 bases map to TRBD2. J lost 8 bases, V lost 6 bases, and 5 bases had no gene match. Germline V gene data show CDR1 as MNHEY and CDR2 as SVGAGI. There are 12 residues in the CDR3. The CDR3 sequence is CASSNGLAKQYF. The DNA of the CDR3 is TGTGCCAGCAGCAACGGACTAGCGAAGCAGTACTTC.

This clonotype came up a few times. A much bigger clone sits one base away, suggesting this may be a read error. This chain uses TRBV28 with TRBJ1-1; D might be TRBD1 (5 bases). In germline, CDR1 is MDHEN, CDR2 SYDVKM. This CDR3 is 12 amino acids long. Here the CDR3 reads CASSQGVTEALF. As DNA, the CDR3 is TGTGCCAGCAGTCAAGGGGTCACTGAAGCTCTCTTT.

This clonotype was recorded at least ten times. J is TRBJ2-5 and V is TRBV29-1; D might be TRBD1 or TRBD2, each matching 6 bases. V dropped 5 bases and J dropped 5 bases, with 15 bases sitting between them. This CDR3 is 13 amino acids long. Germline V CDR1 and CDR2: SQVTM, ANQGSEA. The CDR3 DNA follows: TGCAGCGTTCAGACTAGGGGGTGGGAGACCCAGTACTTC. Protein sequence: CSVQTRGWETQYF.

This clonotype has a handful of counts. A much larger clone differs from this one at a single base, so this may be a read error. The rearrangement links TRBV29-1 to TRBJ2-1, with TRBD1 identical over 7 bases. This CDR3 contains 12 residues. Germline V gene lookup returns CDR1 SQVTM and CDR2 ANQGSEA. The CDR3 nucleotides are TGCAGCGGGGACAGTACCTACAATGAGCAGCTCTTC. Translating gives CSGDSTYNEQLF.

In its sample, this clonotype was seen many times. The chain recombines TRBV7-3 with TRBJ2-5, with D possibly being TRBD1 (7 bases). Germline CDR1 is SGHTA and CDR2 is FQGTGA. The CDR3 covers 16 residues. The V end was cut by 1 base, the J end by 5 bases, with 17 bases between. The CDR3 is CASSLKGGSGTETQYF. The CDR3 DNA follows: TGTGCCAGCAGCTTAAAAGGGGGCTCGGGGACTGAGACCCAGTACTTC. Looking up the rest from reference TRBV7-3 and TRBJ2-5 gives the full variable domain: GAGVSQTPSNKVTEKGKYVELRCDPISGHTALYWYRQSLGQGPEFLIYFQGTGAADDSGLPNDRFFAVRPEGSVSTLKIQRTERGDSAVYLCASSLKGGSGTETQYFGPGTRLLVL.

Ten or more counts support this clonotype. The chain carries TRBV10-3 and TRBJ1-2, with D possibly matching TRBD1 (6 bases). Looked up from germline, CDR1 is ENHRY and CDR2 is SYGVKD. The V and J ends lost 2 bases and 8 bases respectively, with 12 bases between them. The CDR3 loop spans 13 amino acids. CDR3 amino acids: CAISEDRWSGYTF. The DNA for the CDR3 is TGTGCCATCAGTGAGGACAGGTGGTCCGGCTACACCTTC.

This clonotype showed up many times. J is TRBJ2-7 and V is TRBV7-6; D possibly corresponds to TRBD1 (7 bases). The CDR3 runs 16 residues. V lost 4 bases and J 3 bases, leaving 19 bases between the germline ends. From germline, CDR1 is SGHVS and CDR2 FNYEAQ. The CDR3 loop reads CASSSPGGGSGYEQYF. The CDR3 DNA sequence: TGTGCCAGCAGCTCCCCAGGGGGTGGTAGCGGCTACGAGCAGTACTTC.

The rearrangement joins TRBV28 to TRBJ2-3, with D possibly matching TRBD1 (6 bases). The CDR3 runs 16 residues. V lost 1 base, J lost 6 bases, and 17 bases lay in between. In germline, CDR1 is MDHEN, CDR2 SYDVKM. The CDR3 DNA sequence: TGTGCCAGCAGTTTATTAACTGGACAGACCTCGGATACGCAGTATTTT. This sequence encodes CASSLLTGQTSDTQYF.

This clonotype occurred many times. The J gene is TRBJ2-7, the V gene TRBV6-2 or TRBV6-3; D gene ambiguous. Germline V gene lookup returns CDR1 MNHEY and CDR2 SVGEGT. Trimming removed 4 bases at V and 3 bases at J, with 13 bases between. There are 14 residues in the CDR3. Here the CDR3 DNA reads TGTGCCAGCAGTTCAGTTACGGTGGGCTACGAGCAGTACTTC. The encoded protein is CASSSVTVGYEQYF.

The CDR3 here is CASSQTGSQPQHF. CDR3 DNA sequence: TGTGCCAGCAGCCAAACAGGGAGTCAGCCCCAGCATTTT. V is TRBV3-1 and J is TRBJ1-5; D perhaps matches TRBD1 (6 bases). V dropped 2 bases and J dropped 6 bases, with 8 bases sitting between them. Germline V CDR1 and CDR2: LGHDT, YNNKEL (reference sequence). CDR3 size: 13 residues.

This clonotype appeared many times. The rearrangement uses TRBV28 and TRBJ2-7; possibly TRBD2 for D (5 bases). Germline values: CDR1 MDHEN, CDR2 SYDVKM. V was pared by 7 bases and J by 2 bases, with 18 bases between. The CDR3 has 15 residues. The CDR3, as DNA: TGTGCCAGCAAAGGACTCGTGGGGAGACCCTACGAGCAGTACTTC. Protein: CASKGLVGRPYEQYF.

Comments on this clonotype: A clone one base away is much larger, so this may be a read error. The chain uses TRBV19 and TRBJ1-1; D ambiguous. CDR3 size: 17 residues. Germline V gene data show CDR1 as LNHDA and CDR2 as SQIVND (reference sequence). CDR3 in amino acids: CARSIGLRMVRNTEAFF. In nucleotides, the CDR3 is TGTGCCAGAAGTATTGGGCTCCGGATGGTCCGTAACACTGAAGCTTTCTTT.

The chain couples TRBV20-1 to TRBJ1-1; D is unclear. This CDR3 region has 15 residues. Trimming removed 1 base at V and 1 base at J, with 13 bases between. Germline CDR1 DFQATT, CDR2 SNEGSKA (reference sequence). CDR3 residues: CSARAPGRPNTEAFF. For the CDR3, the DNA is TGCAGTGCTAGAGCTCCCGGCAGGCCGAACACTGAAGCTTTCTTT.

This clonotype was recorded at least ten times. V gene TRBV29-1 combines with J gene TRBJ2-3; perhaps TRBD1 as D (6 bases). This CDR3 contains 13 residues. CDR1 is SQVTM, CDR2 ANQGSEA, per germline. Trimming took 5 bases from V and 11 from J, leaving 20 bases between them. The CDR3, as DNA: TGCAGCGTTAAGGACAGTGACCGACGTCGGCAGTATTTT. This codes for CSVKDSDRRRQYF.

At least ten counts were recorded for this clonotype. The V gene is TRBV14, the J gene TRBJ2-7; maybe TRBD1 (5 bases). The germline V and J ends were trimmed by 0 bases and 1 base, with 10 bases remaining between them. CDR3 size: 15 residues. CDR1 and CDR2 from the germline V gene are SGHDN and FVKESK. The CDR3 loop is CASSQDRVSSYEQYF. In DNA form, the CDR3 reads TGTGCCAGCAGCCAAGACAGGGTGTCGTCCTACGAGCAGTACTTC.

The chain carries TRBV30 and TRBJ1-5; 8 positions match TRBD1. With V trimmed by 0 bases and J by 10 bases, 8 bases remained unmatched. CDR3 length: 14 amino acids. CDR1 and CDR2 (germline): GTSNPN, SVGIG (reference sequence). CDR3 nucleotides: TGTGCCTGGAGTGTAGAGTCAGGGGGCCTCCCCCAGCATTTT. Its protein is CAWSVESGGLPQHF.

The sample holds many counts of this clonotype. The V and J genes are TRBV30 and TRBJ2-1; TRBD2 matches 9 bases. The CDR3 totals 17 residues. V lost 2 bases and J lost 1; bases outside the gene matches: 9. Germline V gene lookup returns CDR1 GTSNPN and CDR2 SVGIG (reference sequence). The CDR3 DNA reads as TGTGCCTGGAGTAGGGGAATAGCGGGAGTTTCCTACAATGAGCAGTTCTTC. Encoded protein: CAWSRGIAGVSYNEQFF. Full variable domain (outside the CDR3, taken from reference TRBV30 and TRBJ2-1): SQTIHQWPATLVQPVGSPLSLECTVEGTSNPNLYWYRQAAGRGLQLLFYSVGIGQISSEVPQNLSASRPQDRQFILSSKKLLLSDSGFYLCAWSRGIAGVSYNEQFFGPGTRLTVL.

This clonotype was seen many times. This sequence joins TRBV7-2 and TRBJ2-3, with D hard to call. The V gene's germline CDR1 is SGHTA and CDR2 FQGNSA. The CDR3 is 16 amino acids. Trimming left V 0 bases short and J 4 bases short, with 14 bases between. The CDR3 reads CASSLAGRLPADTQYF. The CDR3 DNA follows: TGTGCCAGCAGCTTAGCGGGCCGGTTACCGGCAGATACGCAGTATTTT.

This clonotype was seen at least ten times. The genes are TRBV6-2 or TRBV6-3 and TRBJ2-3; TRBD2 is a possible D gene (5 bases). CDR3 length: 13 residues. The V end lost 6 bases, the J end lost 0 bases, and 7 bases lay between the germline ends. Germline-derived CDR1 and CDR2 are MNHEY and SVGEGT. The DNA of the CDR3 is TGTGCCAGCAGACGGACTAGCACAGATACGCAGTATTTT. It codes for CASRRTSTDTQYF.